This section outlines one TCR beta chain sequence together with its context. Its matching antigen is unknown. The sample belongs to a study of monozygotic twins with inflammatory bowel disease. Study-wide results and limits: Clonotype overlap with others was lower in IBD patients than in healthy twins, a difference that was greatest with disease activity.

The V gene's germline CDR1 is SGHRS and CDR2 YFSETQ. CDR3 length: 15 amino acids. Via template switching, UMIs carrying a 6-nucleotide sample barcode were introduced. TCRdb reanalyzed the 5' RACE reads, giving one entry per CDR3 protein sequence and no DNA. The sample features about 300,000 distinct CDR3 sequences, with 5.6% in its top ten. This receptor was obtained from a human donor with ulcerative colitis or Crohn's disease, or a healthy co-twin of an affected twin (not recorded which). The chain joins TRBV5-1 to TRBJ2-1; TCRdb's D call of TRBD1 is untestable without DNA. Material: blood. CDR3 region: CASSPTGGAYNEQFF.